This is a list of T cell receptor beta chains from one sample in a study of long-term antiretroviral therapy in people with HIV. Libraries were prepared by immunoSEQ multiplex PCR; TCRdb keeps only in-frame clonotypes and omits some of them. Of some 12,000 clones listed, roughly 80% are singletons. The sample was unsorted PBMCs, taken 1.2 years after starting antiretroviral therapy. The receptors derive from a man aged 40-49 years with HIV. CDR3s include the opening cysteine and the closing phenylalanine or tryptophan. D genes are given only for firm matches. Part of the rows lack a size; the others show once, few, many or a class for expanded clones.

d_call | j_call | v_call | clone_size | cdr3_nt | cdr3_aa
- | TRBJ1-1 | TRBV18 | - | TGTGCCAGCTCACTCAAGAGACACAACCTAATGAACACTGAAGCTTTCTTT | CASSLKRHNLMNTEAFF
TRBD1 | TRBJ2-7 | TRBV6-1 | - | TGTGCCAGCAGTTCTTTCGGGACAGATTACGAGCAGTACTTC | CASSSFGTDYEQYF
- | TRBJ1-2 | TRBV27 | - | TGTGCCAGCAGTTTGGAAGGCCTCTATGGCTACACCTTC | CASSLEGLYGYTF
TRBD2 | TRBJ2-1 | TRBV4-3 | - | TGCGCCAGCAGCCAAGGAACTCTAGCGGGGGGGCCGGACTACAATGAGCAGTTCTTC | CASSQGTLAGGPDYNEQFF
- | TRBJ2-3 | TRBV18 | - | TGTGCCAGCTCACCGGGTGATACGCAGTATTTT | CASSPGDTQYF
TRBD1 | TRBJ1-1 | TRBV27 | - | TGTGCCAGCAGTACACAGGGGGCGTGGAATGAAGCTTTCTTT | CASSTQGAWNEAFF
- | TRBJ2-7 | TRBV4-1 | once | TGCGCCAGCAGCCAAGACATTACCTACGAGCAGTACTTC | CASSQDITYEQYF
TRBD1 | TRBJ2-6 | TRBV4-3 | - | TGCGCCAGCAGCCTCCGCCAGGGGACAGGGGGCTCTGGGGCCAACGTCCTGACTTTC | CASSLRQGTGGSGANVLTF
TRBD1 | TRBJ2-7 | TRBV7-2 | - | TGTGCCAGCAGCTTATCCCCAAGAGGGACAGTAGAACCCTACGAGCAGTACTTC | CASSLSPRGTVEPYEQYF
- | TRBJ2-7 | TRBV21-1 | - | TGTGCCAGCAGCAAAGCGCTTTTCTCAGGGACCTACGAGCAGTACTTC | CASSKALFSGTYEQYF
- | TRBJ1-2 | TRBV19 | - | TGTGCCAGTAACATCCGGGCTGGGGTGTCTAACTATGGCTACACCTTC | CASNIRAGVSNYGYTF
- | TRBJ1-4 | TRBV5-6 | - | TGTGCCAGCAGCTTGCTCCCAGGGGCAACTAATGAAAAACTGTTTTTT | CASSLLPGATNEKLFF
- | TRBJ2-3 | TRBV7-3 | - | TGTGCCAGCAGCCTAAATATGAGGGATACGCAGTATTTT | CASSLNMRDTQYF
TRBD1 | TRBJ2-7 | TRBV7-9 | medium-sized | TGTGCCAGCAGCACCGGGACAGGGGTGGGCGAGCAGTACTTC | CASSTGTGVGEQYF
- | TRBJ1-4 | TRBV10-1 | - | TGCGCCAGCAGTGGAAGAGAGGAGGTTGATGAAAAACTGTTTTTT | CASSGREEVDEKLFF
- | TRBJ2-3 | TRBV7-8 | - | TGTGCCAGCAGCCCTAACCTACGTACAGATACGCAGTATTTT | CASSPNLRTDTQYF
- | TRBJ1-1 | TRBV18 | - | TGTGCCAGCTCACCATTACCGGGATTCACTGAAGCTTTCTTT | CASSPLPGFTEAFF
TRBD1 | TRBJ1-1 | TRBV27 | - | TGTGCCAGCAGCCAGGGGGCGCTGGGTAACACTGAAGCTTTCTTT | CASSQGALGNTEAFF
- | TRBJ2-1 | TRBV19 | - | TGTGCCAGTAGTATTACAGGGTGGGGCAACAATGAGCAGTTCTTC | CASSITGWGNNEQFF
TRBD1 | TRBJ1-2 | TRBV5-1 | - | TGCGCCAGCAGCTTGGCGAAGGACAGGGATGGCTACACCTTC | CASSLAKDRDGYTF
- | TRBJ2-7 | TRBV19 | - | TGTGCCAGTAGTTCGGGGGCTATCTACGAGCAGTACTTC | CASSSGAIYEQYF
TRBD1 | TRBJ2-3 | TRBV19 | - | TGTGCCAGTAGTATAGGACAGGGGGCAACAGATACGCAGTATTTT | CASSIGQGATDTQYF
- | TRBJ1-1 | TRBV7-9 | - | TGTGCCAGCAGCCCACGGATGGGGCCTGAAGCTTTCTTT | CASSPRMGPEAFF
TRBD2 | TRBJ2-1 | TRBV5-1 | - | TGCGCCAGCGGCAGCGGGGGGGTTTCAGCTGAGCAGTTCTTC | CASGSGGVSAEQFF
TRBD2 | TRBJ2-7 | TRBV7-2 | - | TGTGCCAGCAGCTTACATGGGGGGGTTGGCTACGAGCAGTACTTC | CASSLHGGVGYEQYF
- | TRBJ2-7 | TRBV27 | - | TGTGCCAGCAGTCTGGACAGCTCCTACGAGCAGTACTTC | CASSLDSSYEQYF
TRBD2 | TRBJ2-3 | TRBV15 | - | TGTGCCACCAGCCCCCGCGGGGGGCCCCCAGATACGCAGTATTTT | CATSPRGGPPDTQYF
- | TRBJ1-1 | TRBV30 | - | TGTGCCTGGAGTGCTGAGCGACGGACTGAAGCTTTCTTT | CAWSAERRTEAFF
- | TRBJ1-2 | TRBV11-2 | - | TGTGCCAGCAGCTCCGAGGGAGGCGGCTACACCTTC | CASSSEGGGYTF
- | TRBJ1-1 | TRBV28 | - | TGTGCCAGCAGTTTAGGACACGGCGGCGCTGAAGCTTTCTTT | CASSLGHGGAEAFF
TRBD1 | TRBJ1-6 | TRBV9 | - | TGTGCCAGCAGCGTGGGGACAGGACCTAATTCACCCCTCCACTTT | CASSVGTGPNSPLHF
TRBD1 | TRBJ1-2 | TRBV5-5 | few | TGTGCCAGCAGCCGACAGGGCCCTTGGGCCTTC | CASSRQGPWAF
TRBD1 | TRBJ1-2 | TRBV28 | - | TGTGCCAGCAGTCCTCCAACAGGGGGCGAGGGGGGCTACACCTTC | CASSPPTGGEGGYTF
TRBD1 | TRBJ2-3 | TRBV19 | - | TGTGCCAGTAGTATAGGTGGGACAGGGAGCAGGGATACGCAGTATTTT | CASSIGGTGSRDTQYF
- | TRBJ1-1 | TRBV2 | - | TGTGCCAGCAGGGTCAGGTCGCTGAACACTGAAGCTTTCTTT | CASRVRSLNTEAFF
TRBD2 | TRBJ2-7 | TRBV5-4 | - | TGTGCCAGCAGCCGGCATCCCGGGACTAGCGGGGACACCTACGAGCAGTACTTC | CASSRHPGTSGDTYEQYF
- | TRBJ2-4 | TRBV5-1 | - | TGCGCCAGCAGCGCGGGACAGATTGAAAACATTCAGTACTTC | CASSAGQIENIQYF
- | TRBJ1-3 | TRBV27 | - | TGTGCCAGCAGTTTATCGTCAGGGGCTGGAAACACCATATATTTT | CASSLSSGAGNTIYF
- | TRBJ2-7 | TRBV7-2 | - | TGTGCCAGCAGCGGGGACTCCTACGAGCAGTACTTC | CASSGDSYEQYF
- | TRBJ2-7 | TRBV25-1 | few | TGTGCCAGCAGGTACGAGAACTACGAGCAGTACTTC | CASRYENYEQYF
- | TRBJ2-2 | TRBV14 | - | TGTGCCAGCAGCCAAGCCCAGGGATGGTACACCGGGGAGCTGTTTTTT | CASSQAQGWYTGELFF
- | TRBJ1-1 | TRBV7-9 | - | TGTGCCAGCAGCTTAACTACAGTGCCGAACACTGAAGCTTTCTTT | CASSLTTVPNTEAFF
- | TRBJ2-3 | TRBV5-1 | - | TGCGCCAGCAGCTTGACTAGCAGGGATACGCAGTATTTT | CASSLTSRDTQYF
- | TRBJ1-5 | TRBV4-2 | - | TGTGCCAGCAGCTTGAGGGGGACTAGCAATCAGCCCCAGCATTTT | CASSLRGTSNQPQHF
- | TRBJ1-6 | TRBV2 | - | TGTGCCAGCAGTCAACTGGGTTGGGGGCGATCACCCCTCCACTTT | CASSQLGWGRSPLHF
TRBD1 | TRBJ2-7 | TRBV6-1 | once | TGTGCCAGCAGTGAAGCTCTGGGACAGGGGTTTTCCTACGAGCAGTACTTC | CASSEALGQGFSYEQYF
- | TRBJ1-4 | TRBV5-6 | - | TGTGCCAGCAGCTTGTTGGGAAGGGGGGGAAATGAAAAACTGTTTTTT | CASSLLGRGGNEKLFF
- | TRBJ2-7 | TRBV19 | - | TGTGCCAGTAGTAAGGCAGGGGTTTTATACGAGCAGTACTTC | CASSKAGVLYEQYF
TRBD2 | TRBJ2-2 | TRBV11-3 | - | TGTGCCAGCAGCTTCCGCAGCGGGAGCAACACCGGGGAGCTGTTTTTT | CASSFRSGSNTGELFF
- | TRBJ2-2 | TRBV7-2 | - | TGTGCCAGCAGCTTAGTGACAGCCGCGAACACCGGGGAGCTGTTTTTT | CASSLVTAANTGELFF
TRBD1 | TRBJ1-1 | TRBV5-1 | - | TGCGCCAGCAGCCCTACAGGGGGGCGGAACACTGAAGCTTTCTTT | CASSPTGGRNTEAFF